A selection of T cell receptor beta chains follows, all from one sample in a study of T cell responses to AZD1222 COVID-19 vaccine. The assay was immunoSEQ multiplex PCR, and TCRdb's table has in-frame clones only and misses some. The table records over 120,000 clones, 92% of them present only once. This specimen consisted of peripheral blood, obtained on day 0 of AZD1222 vaccination. The receptor set was obtained from an adult in good health. The CDR3 runs from the conserved cysteine through the conserved F or W. The order of the fields is clone size, D gene, J gene, V gene, CDR3 DNA, CDR3 protein. A D gene is named only where the DNA matches it firmly. A clone size is listed for some rows: how often the clone was seen (once, few, many), or a class if it is expanded.

clone_size: NA; d_call: NA; j_call: TRBJ1-2; v_call: TRBV4-2; cdr3_nt: TGTGCCAGCAGCCAAGACCACAGGGACTATGGCTACACCTTC; cdr3_aa: CASSQDHRDYGYTF
clone_size: NA; d_call: TRBD1; j_call: TRBJ1-2; v_call: TRBV27; cdr3_nt: TGTGCCAGCAGGGAGAAGGGGGACAGGGGACAGGGCTACACCTTC; cdr3_aa: CASREKGDRGQGYTF
clone_size: once; d_call: NA; j_call: TRBJ2-1; v_call: TRBV25-1; cdr3_nt: TGTGCCAGCAGTGGCCCGGGGGCCTCCTACAATGAGCAGTTCTTC; cdr3_aa: CASSGPGASYNEQFF
clone_size: NA; d_call: TRBD1; j_call: TRBJ1-2; v_call: TRBV10-3; cdr3_nt: TGTGCCATCACCGACAGGGGAGCGTATGGCTACACCTTC; cdr3_aa: CAITDRGAYGYTF
clone_size: NA; d_call: NA; j_call: TRBJ2-2; v_call: TRBV5-1; cdr3_nt: TGCGCCAGCAGCATAGGATTCACCGGGGAGCTGTTTTTT; cdr3_aa: CASSIGFTGELFF
clone_size: NA; d_call: NA; j_call: TRBJ2-7; v_call: TRBV18; cdr3_nt: TGTGCCAGCTCACCACCGACCCCGGCGGTGAGTATGGAGCAGTACTTC; cdr3_aa: CASSPPTPAVSMEQYF
clone_size: few; d_call: TRBD2; j_call: TRBJ2-1; v_call: TRBV9; cdr3_nt: TGTGCCAGCAGCCGGACTAGCGGGAGGAGGGATGAGCAGTTCTTC; cdr3_aa: CASSRTSGRRDEQFF
clone_size: few; d_call: NA; j_call: TRBJ1-2; v_call: TRBV4-1; cdr3_nt: TGCGCCAGCAGCCAAGTTTCGTCCTACTATGGCTACACCTTC; cdr3_aa: CASSQVSSYYGYTF
clone_size: once; d_call: NA; j_call: TRBJ1-1; v_call: TRBV18; cdr3_nt: TGTGCCAGCTCAAGGGACACCCAGAACACTGAAGCTTTCTTT; cdr3_aa: CASSRDTQNTEAFF
clone_size: NA; d_call: NA; j_call: TRBJ2-5; v_call: TRBV7-6; cdr3_nt: TGTGCCAGCAGCTCCGGCACGCAGGAAGAGACCCAGTACTTC; cdr3_aa: CASSSGTQEETQYF
clone_size: NA; d_call: NA; j_call: TRBJ2-3; v_call: TRBV19; cdr3_nt: TGTGCCAGTAGTATGAACCGAGATACGCAGTATTTT; cdr3_aa: CASSMNRDTQYF
clone_size: NA; d_call: NA; j_call: TRBJ1-1; v_call: TRBV5-1; cdr3_nt: TGCGCCAGCAGCTTGAGGACCAACACTGAAGCTTTCTTT; cdr3_aa: CASSLRTNTEAFF
clone_size: NA; d_call: NA; j_call: TRBJ2-2; v_call: TRBV10-2; cdr3_nt: TGCGCCAGCAGTGAGTCCTCGATCTCGGTCGGGGAGCTGTTTTTT; cdr3_aa: CASSESSISVGELFF
clone_size: NA; d_call: NA; j_call: TRBJ2-5; v_call: TRBV18; cdr3_nt: TGTGCCAGCTCACCCTCGGTGTATGAGACCCAGTACTTC; cdr3_aa: CASSPSVYETQYF
clone_size: once; d_call: NA; j_call: TRBJ2-1; v_call: TRBV7-2; cdr3_nt: TGTGCCAGCAGCTTAGAGTCAGGTACTTACAATGAGCAGTTCTTC; cdr3_aa: CASSLESGTYNEQFF
clone_size: NA; d_call: TRBD1; j_call: TRBJ1-2; v_call: TRBV5-1; cdr3_nt: TGCGCCAGCAGCCTCCGGGACAGGGGGAACTATGGCTACACCTTC; cdr3_aa: CASSLRDRGNYGYTF
clone_size: NA; d_call: NA; j_call: TRBJ1-5; v_call: TRBV19; cdr3_nt: TGTGCCAGTAGTATTGGCTATCAGCCCCAGCATTTT; cdr3_aa: CASSIGYQPQHF
clone_size: NA; d_call: NA; j_call: TRBJ2-7; v_call: TRBV11-2; cdr3_nt: TGTGCCAGCAGCACCAACTACGACGCCTACGAGCAGTACTTC; cdr3_aa: CASSTNYDAYEQYF
clone_size: NA; d_call: TRBD1; j_call: TRBJ2-7; v_call: TRBV5-1; cdr3_nt: TGCGCCAGCAGCGGGGGGACAGGGTCAAGCTACGAGCAGTACTTC; cdr3_aa: CASSGGTGSSYEQYF
clone_size: NA; d_call: NA; j_call: TRBJ1-6; v_call: TRBV10-1; cdr3_nt: TGCGCCAGCAGACTTGGAGAGAATTCACCCCTCCACTTT; cdr3_aa: CASRLGENSPLHF
clone_size: NA; d_call: TRBD2; j_call: TRBJ2-3; v_call: TRBV4-2; cdr3_nt: TGTGCCAGCAGCCCCAGCGGGAGCCACCCGCAAACAGATACGCAGTATTTT; cdr3_aa: CASSPSGSHPQTDTQYF
clone_size: NA; d_call: NA; j_call: TRBJ2-3; v_call: TRBV7-2; cdr3_nt: TGTGCCAGCAGAGCCCTACCCACAGATACGCAGTATTTT; cdr3_aa: CASRALPTDTQYF
clone_size: NA; d_call: TRBD2; j_call: TRBJ2-3; v_call: TRBV18; cdr3_nt: TGTGCCAGCTCGCTGACTAGCGGGGCCCTAGGAGATACGCAGTATTTT; cdr3_aa: CASSLTSGALGDTQYF
clone_size: NA; d_call: TRBD1; j_call: TRBJ1-6; v_call: TRBV23-1; cdr3_nt: TGCGCCAGCAGTCAACGGAGGTGGATCCGGGACAGGGAGGTACTGGGGGATTCACCCCTCCACTTT; cdr3_aa: CASSQRRWIRDREVLGDSPLHF
clone_size: NA; d_call: TRBD1; j_call: TRBJ1-2; v_call: TRBV19; cdr3_nt: TGTGCCAGTACCCCAGACAGGGTGGTTGGCTACACCTTC; cdr3_aa: CASTPDRVVGYTF
clone_size: NA; d_call: NA; j_call: TRBJ1-4; v_call: TRBV19; cdr3_nt: TGTGCCAGTAGTTTTTGGGGACCCAATGAAAAACTGTTTTTT; cdr3_aa: CASSFWGPNEKLFF
clone_size: NA; d_call: TRBD1; j_call: TRBJ2-3; v_call: TRBV5-1; cdr3_nt: TGCGCCAGCAGCTTGTGGGACAGGGGACCAGGGGGCACAGATACGCAGTATTTT; cdr3_aa: CASSLWDRGPGGTDTQYF
clone_size: NA; d_call: TRBD1; j_call: TRBJ2-2; v_call: TRBV4-1; cdr3_nt: TGCGCCAGCAGCCAAGGACAGGGGCCCACCGGGGAGCTGTTTTTT; cdr3_aa: CASSQGQGPTGELFF
clone_size: NA; d_call: TRBD2; j_call: TRBJ2-7; v_call: TRBV7-2; cdr3_nt: TGTGCCAGTTCAAGACCGGAAGCGGGAGATAAAGAGCAGTACTTC; cdr3_aa: CASSRPEAGDKEQYF
clone_size: NA; d_call: TRBD2; j_call: TRBJ2-7; v_call: TRBV27; cdr3_nt: TGTGCCAGCGCGACTCCGGGACTAGCGGGACCCGCGGGGTCCTACGAGCAGTACTTC; cdr3_aa: CASATPGLAGPAGSYEQYF
clone_size: many; d_call: TRBD1; j_call: TRBJ1-5; v_call: TRBV5-6; cdr3_nt: TGTGCCAGCAGCCCCAGCGGGACAGGGCATCAGCCCCAGCATTTT; cdr3_aa: CASSPSGTGHQPQHF
clone_size: NA; d_call: NA; j_call: TRBJ2-7; v_call: TRBV6-5; cdr3_nt: TGTGCCAGCAGCCGGCCCGGGCCCTACGAGCAGTACTTC; cdr3_aa: CASSRPGPYEQYF
clone_size: few; d_call: NA; j_call: TRBJ2-2; v_call: TRBV19; cdr3_nt: TGTGCCAGTAGGCCAACGGTAACCGGGGAGCTGTTTTTT; cdr3_aa: CASRPTVTGELFF
clone_size: few; d_call: NA; j_call: TRBJ1-2; v_call: TRBV27; cdr3_nt: TGTGCCAGCAGTTGGGAGGGGAACTATGGCTACACCTTC; cdr3_aa: CASSWEGNYGYTF
clone_size: NA; d_call: NA; j_call: TRBJ1-4; v_call: TRBV28; cdr3_nt: TGTGCCAGCCTCCTGAATGAAAAACTGTTTTTT; cdr3_aa: CASLLNEKLFF
clone_size: NA; d_call: TRBD2; j_call: TRBJ2-1; v_call: TRBV2; cdr3_nt: TGTGCCGGCCCTAGGACTAGTAGGACCTACAATGAGCAGTTCTTC; cdr3_aa: CAGPRTSRTYNEQFF
clone_size: NA; d_call: TRBD1; j_call: TRBJ1-4; v_call: TRBV19; cdr3_nt: TGTGCCAGTAGTCCACGGACAGGGGGAAATGAAAAACTGTTTTTT; cdr3_aa: CASSPRTGGNEKLFF
clone_size: once; d_call: NA; j_call: TRBJ2-7; v_call: TRBV2; cdr3_nt: TGTGCCAGCTATAGGGATTCGCCACGGTACGAGCAGTACTTC; cdr3_aa: CASYRDSPRYEQYF
clone_size: NA; d_call: NA; j_call: TRBJ1-2; v_call: TRBV7-2; cdr3_nt: TGTGCCAGCAGCTTAGGCCAAACTAACTATGGCTACACCTTC; cdr3_aa: CASSLGQTNYGYTF
clone_size: NA; d_call: NA; j_call: TRBJ2-1; v_call: TRBV6-5; cdr3_nt: TGTGCCAGCACCCAGGCGGGTGAGCAGTTCTTC; cdr3_aa: CASTQAGEQFF
clone_size: NA; d_call: NA; j_call: TRBJ2-5; v_call: TRBV19; cdr3_nt: TGTGCCAGTAGTTCCTTTCCCGGGGAGGATGTGACCCAGTACTTC; cdr3_aa: CASSSFPGEDVTQYF